The 27 T cell receptor beta chains below come from one sample, sequenced in a study of T cell repertoires and leukemia-associated antigens. From the 5' RACE reads, TCRdb called clonotypes with MiXCR, one entry per CDR3 protein. The sample lists 10,000 to 12,000 distinct CDR3 sequences, roughly 43% occurring once. Their cognate antigens are unknown. The material sequenced was CD3+ T cells sorted from blood and cultured. The receptors shown here come from a female donor in good health.

The gene calls are TRBV5-1 and TRBJ2-7; no reliable D call. Trimming cost V 4 bases and J 4 bases, with 15 bases left between them. CDR1 is SGHRS, CDR2 YFSETQ, per germline. This CDR3 region has 14 residues. The CDR3: CASSVMGSQYEQYF. As DNA, the CDR3 is TGCGCCAGCAGCGTGATGGGCAGCCAATACGAGCAGTACTTC.

V is TRBV5-1 and J is TRBJ2-7, with D possibly TRBD1 on 6 matching bases. Trimming left V 6 bases short and J 1 base short, with 17 bases between. This CDR3 is built from 15 residues. Germline CDR1 is SGHRS and CDR2 is YFSETQ. The CDR3 DNA follows: TGCGCCAGCAAGAACAGGGAAGGGGGTTCCTACGAGCAGTACTTC. As protein: CASKNREGGSYEQYF.

This clonotype occurred many times. V is TRBV6-5 and J is TRBJ2-7; weak D call: TRBD1 (6 bases). CDR1 is MNHEY, CDR2 SVGAGI, per germline. Between the trimmed V and J ends, which lost 6 bases and 1 base, there was a span of 10 bases. This CDR3 has 13 amino acids. The CDR3 is CASRGRGSYEQYF. CDR3 bases: TGTGCCAGCAGAGGTAGGGGGTCCTACGAGCAGTACTTC.

A few counts support this clonotype. DNA for the CDR3: TGTGCCAGCAGTATCGGCTGGACCGGGGAGCTGTTTTTT. This sequence encodes CASSIGWTGELFF. The V gene is TRBV7-9, the J gene TRBJ2-2, with unresolved D. V gave up 6 bases and J gave up 5 bases, with 10 bases separating them. Per germline, CDR1 SEHNR and CDR2 FQNEAQ (reference sequence). There are 13 residues in the CDR3.

This clonotype was detected a few times. The V call is TRBV7-9, the J call TRBJ2-2; D gene unclear. V was cut by 3 bases and J by 4 bases, with 9 bases left in between. The CDR3 consists of 14 residues. Germline V CDR1 and CDR2: SEHNR, FQNEAQ (reference sequence). CDR3 DNA sequence: TGTGCCAGCAGCTTTCGGGCCGTCACCGGGGAGCTGTTTTTT. Translation: CASSFRAVTGELFF.

The chain carries TRBV29-1 and TRBJ2-2; no clear D gene. Germline V gene lookup returns CDR1 SQVTM and CDR2 ANQGSEA. This CDR3 region has 15 residues. V shed 6 bases and J shed 5 bases, with 19 bases lying between them. CDR3 DNA sequence: TGCAGCGTCTCTGCAGTCTGTAGTGAGACCGGGGAGCTGTTTTTT. This encodes CSVSAVCSETGELFF.

The CDR3 sequence: CSARDLVAIEAFF. The CDR3 DNA sequence: TGCAGTGCTAGAGATCTGGTAGCAATTGAAGCTTTCTTT. The V and J genes are TRBV20-1 and TRBJ1-1, with D unclear. Germline V gives CDR1 DFQATT, CDR2 SNEGSKA (reference sequence). This CDR3 has 13 residues. The germline V and J ends were trimmed by 0 bases and 7 bases, with 12 bases remaining between them.

This clonotype was seen more than once but under ten times. At one boundary the junction diverges from the germline segment, which might be a read error. The rearrangement joins TRBV5-1 to TRBJ2-7; unclear D gene. From germline, CDR1 is SGHRS and CDR2 YFSETQ. The CDR3 loop spans 14 amino acids. CDR3 coding DNA: TGCGCCAACAGCTTGGCGCTCTCCCAGGACGAGCAGTACTTC. It encodes CANSLALSQDEQYF.

A few counts support this clonotype. For the CDR3, the DNA is TGTGCCAGCAGCGCCCAGCTAGATACGCAGTATTTT. It is translated as CASSAQLDTQYF. This sequence joins TRBV7-3 and TRBJ2-3, with unresolved D. The V gene's germline CDR1 is SGHTA and CDR2 FQGTGA. Trimming removed 5 bases at V and 5 bases at J, with 8 bases between. This CDR3 region has 12 residues.

V and J are TRBV6-4 and TRBJ2-2, with D uncertain. V lost 4 bases, J lost 2 bases, and 5 bases lay in between. Germline CDR1 is MRHNA and CDR2 is SNTAGT. There are 13 residues in the CDR3. The CDR3 spells CASSVDNTGELFF. CDR3 in DNA: TGTGCCAGCAGTGTAGACAACACCGGGGAGCTGTTTTTT.

The chain links TRBV20-1 to TRBJ2-7; 7 bases line up with TRBD1. The CDR3 contains 13 residues. CDR1 is DFQATT, CDR2 SNEGSKA, per germline (reference sequence). With V trimmed by 5 bases and J by 3 bases, 7 bases remained unmatched. The CDR3 DNA is TGCAGTGCTTACAGGGGCGCGTACTACGAGCAGTACTTC. It translates to CSAYRGAYYEQYF.

The rearrangement joins TRBV5-1 to TRBJ1-1; D remains unclear. Germline CDR1 is SGHRS and CDR2 is YFSETQ. Trimming removed 0 bases from V and 3 bases from J, with 15 bases in between. The CDR3 extends over 16 amino acids. The CDR3 spells CASSLVGSRWDTEAFF. The CDR3 region has the DNA TGCGCCAGCAGCTTGGTAGGTTCCCGTTGGGACACTGAAGCTTTCTTT.

DNA for the CDR3: TGCGCCAGCAGCTTGCGGGGACAGGGAAACACTGAAGCTTTCTTT. Protein sequence: CASSLRGQGNTEAFF. This chain joins TRBV5-1 and TRBJ1-1; TRBD1 matches at 9 bases. Looked up from germline, CDR1 is SGHRS and CDR2 is YFSETQ. The CDR3 spans 15 residues. Unmatched junction bases numbered 3, after V lost 1 base and J lost 2 bases.

The J gene is TRBJ2-7, the V gene TRBV4-1; 7 bases line up with TRBD1. Germline CDR1 MGHRA, CDR2 YSYEKL. V shed 7 bases and J 3 bases; nucleotides not matched to a gene: 12. CDR3 length: 15 amino acids. The CDR3, as DNA: TGCGCCAGCAACCACTCCAGACAGGGAAACTACGAGCAGTACTTC. This translates into CASNHSRQGNYEQYF.

The rearrangement links TRBV3-1 to TRBJ2-7; D is possibly TRBD2 (5 bases). CDR1 LGHDT and CDR2 YNNKEL come from the germline V gene (reference sequence). V lost 4 bases and J 6 bases, leaving 19 bases between the germline ends. This CDR3 has 15 residues. CDR3 loop: CASSRAGNSAGEQYF. CDR3 sequence (DNA): TGTGCCAGCAGCCGGGCCGGGAACTCCGCCGGCGAGCAGTACTTC.

By sample share, this clonotype is medium-sized. The chain couples TRBV2 to TRBJ2-5, with 9 positions matching TRBD1. The V and J ends lost 6 bases and 4 bases, in that order; junction bases with no gene match: 6. The CDR3 extends over 14 amino acids. The germline gives CDR1 SNHLY, CDR2 FYNNEI. The CDR3 sequence is CASRNRGRGETQYF. The CDR3 bases are TGTGCCAGCAGGAACAGGGGGCGCGGAGAGACCCAGTACTTC.

Concerning this clonotype itself: Sequence at one end of the junction differs from germline and may be a read error. The chain employs TRBV5-6 and TRBJ2-3; TRBD1 might be the D (5 bases). Germline V CDR1 and CDR2: SGHDT, YYEEEE. The CDR3 sequence is 15 residues long. The CDR3 spells CASSECRVYRDTQYF. Written as DNA, the CDR3 is TGTGCTAGCAGTGAGTGCAGGGTCTATCGAGATACGCAGTATTTT.

This clonotype came up a few times. The V call is TRBV20-1, the J call TRBJ2-7, with D perhaps TRBD2 (6 bases). CDR1 is DFQATT and CDR2 is SNEGSKA in the germline V gene (reference sequence). The CDR3 length is 15 residues. Trimming took off 5 bases at V and 3 bases at J, with 20 bases between the two ends. CDR3 region: CSAPRGPEGLYEQYF. In DNA form, the CDR3 reads TGCAGTGCTCCCCGGGGACCGGAGGGTCTCTACGAGCAGTACTTC.

The chain links TRBV27 to TRBJ2-1, with D perhaps TRBD1 or TRBD2 (5 bases each). The V and J ends lost 3 bases and 0 bases respectively, with 9 bases between them. Germline assignment: CDR1 MNHEY and CDR2 SMNVEV (reference sequence). This CDR3 contains 15 residues. In DNA form, the CDR3 reads TGTGCCAGCAGTTTGGGACGGAACTCCTACAATGAGCAGTTCTTC. It translates to CASSLGRNSYNEQFF.

The chain employs TRBV10-3 and TRBJ2-7; TRBD2 might be the D (6 bases). The germline CDR1 and CDR2 sequences are ENHRY and SYGVKD. This CDR3 is 13 amino acids long. V dropped 6 bases and J dropped 0 bases, with 9 bases sitting between them. CDR3 bases: TGTGCCATCAGGCGGGACGGCTCCTACGAGCAGTACTTC. Protein: CAIRRDGSYEQYF.

This chain joins TRBV11-3 and TRBJ2-7; D is unresolved. The germline gives CDR1 SGHNT, CDR2 YENEEA. V was pared by 7 bases and J by 0 bases, with 19 bases between. The CDR3 has 16 amino acids. The CDR3 coding sequence is TGTGCCAGCAACTCCGTCGTAGGCCTTAGCTCCTACGAGCAGTACTTC. Its translation: CASNSVVGLSSYEQYF.

In its sample, this clonotype was seen a few times. Here the CDR3 DNA reads TGTGCCAGCAGTCCCTTAGATACGCAGTATTTT. As protein: CASSPLDTQYF. The rearrangement uses TRBV28 and TRBJ2-3; no clear D. The germline V and J ends were trimmed by 5 bases and 5 bases, with 5 bases remaining between them. The CDR3 is 11 amino acids. Germline V gene data show CDR1 as MDHEN and CDR2 as SYDVKM.

The table lists this clonotype with many counts. The CDR3 DNA is TGCGCCAGCAGCCGCGACAGTCCTGTCTATGGCTACACCTTC. Amino acids: CASSRDSPVYGYTF. V gene TRBV5-1 combines with J gene TRBJ1-2, with a tentative D call TRBD1 (5 bases). The germline CDR1 and CDR2 sequences are SGHRS and YFSETQ. This CDR3 has 14 amino acids. V lost 4 bases, J lost 4 bases, and 14 bases lay in between.

The chain combines TRBV12-3 or TRBV12-4 with TRBJ1-4; a possible D gene is TRBD1 (6 bases). This CDR3 region has 20 residues. Trimming cost V 5 bases and J 0 bases, with 25 bases left between them. The CDR3 spells CASSPRTEIHVIATNEKLFF. Written as DNA, the CDR3 is TGTGCCAGCAGTCCGCGGACAGAAATCCACGTAATTGCAACTAATGAAAAACTGTTTTTT.

This clonotype was counted a few times. Since a much larger clone is just one base distant, this may be a read error. This chain uses TRBV14 with TRBJ2-7, with D perhaps TRBD1 or TRBD2 (5 bases each). CDR3 length: 13 amino acids. V shed 5 bases and J shed 9 bases, with 17 bases lying between them. Germline V gives CDR1 SGHDN, CDR2 FVKESK. In nucleotides, the CDR3 is TGTGCCAGCAGCTTGGGACCTGCCAACGGGCAGTACTTC. Translation: CASSLGPANGQYF.

The chain links TRBV6-4 to TRBJ2-1, with 8 bases that match TRBD2. Looked up from germline, CDR1 is MRHNA and CDR2 is SNTAGT. V shed 0 bases, J shed 3 bases, and the junction held 1 base outside the gene matches. The CDR3 covers 15 residues. The CDR3 reads CASSDSSGSYNEQFF. The CDR3 nucleotides read TGTGCCAGCAGTGACTCGAGCGGGAGCTACAATGAGCAGTTCTTC.

J is TRBJ2-7 and V is TRBV7-9, with D uncertain. V was shortened by 4 bases and J by 6 bases, with 7 bases between the two germline ends. CDR1 is SEHNR, CDR2 FQNEAQ, per germline (reference sequence). The CDR3 loop spans 11 amino acids. The CDR3 nucleotides read TGTGCCAGCAGCTCCGGCGGCGAGCAGTACTTC. This gives the protein CASSSGGEQYF.